One sample yielded the 22 T cell receptor beta chains listed below, sequenced in a study of patients and donors after allogeneic stem cell transplantation. TCRdb ran MiXCR on the RT-PCR reads and lists one entry per CDR3 protein. The sample has about 960,000 distinct CDR3 sequences, more than 15% seen once; the top ten hold 5% to 6.5%. Specimen: blood, either unsorted or a sorted T cell fraction (not recorded which). The receptors here all came from a human donor who was either an allogeneic HSCT recipient or a stem cell or donor lymphocyte infusion donor (not recorded which). It is not recorded whose cells these are; they may come from a transplant donor.

The chain combines TRBV20-1 with TRBJ2-7; 12 nucleotides align to TRBD2. V gave up 4 bases and J gave up 4 bases; unmatched junction bases: 8. The CDR3 covers 15 residues. Germline lookup yields CDR1 DFQATT and CDR2 SNEGSKA (reference sequence). The CDR3 here is CSATPGLAGWYEQYF. Here the CDR3 DNA reads TGCAGTGCTACCCCGGGACTAGCGGGTTGGTACGAGCAGTACTTC.

This sequence joins TRBV7-9 and TRBJ2-7, with TRBD1 identical over 8 bases. Germline-derived CDR1 and CDR2 are SEHNR and FQNEAQ (reference sequence). This CDR3 spans 15 amino acids. V shed 1 base and J 5 bases; nucleotides not matched to a gene: 7. The CDR3 protein is CASSLVSGGLDEQYF. The CDR3 DNA follows: TGTGCCAGCAGCTTAGTTTCAGGGGGCTTGGACGAGCAGTACTTC.

The chain joins TRBV29-1 to TRBJ2-1; D gene ambiguous. Trimming cost V 7 bases and J 8 bases, with 15 bases left between them. CDR1 and CDR2 (germline): SQVTM, ANQGSEA. The CDR3 has 12 amino acids. As DNA, the CDR3 is TGCAGCGGCAGACTGGGCTCGGATGAGCAGTTCTTC. Translation gives CSGRLGSDEQFF.

This clonotype has just a few counts. The chain links TRBV20-1 to TRBJ2-7, with 11 positions matching TRBD1. Germline V gene lookup returns CDR1 DFQATT and CDR2 SNEGSKA (reference sequence). The trim removed 6 bases at V and 4 bases at J, leaving 5 bases unmatched. CDR3 length equals 13 residues. The CDR3 DNA is TGCAGTGCATGGACAGGGGGCCATTACGAGCAGTACTTC. This codes for CSAWTGGHYEQYF.

The genes are TRBV19 and TRBJ2-5; TRBD1 aligns across 9 bases. Germline lookup yields CDR1 LNHDA and CDR2 SQIVND (reference sequence). This CDR3 has 16 amino acids. V was pared by 6 bases and J by 3 bases, with 11 bases of the junction left unmatched. The CDR3 DNA reads as TGTGCCAGTAGCGTCACAGGGGGCATGTGGGAAGAGACCCAGTACTTC. Its translation: CASSVTGGMWEETQYF.

The chain is built from TRBV6-1 and TRBJ2-3; TRBD2 might be the D (6 bases). Between the trimmed V and J ends, which lost 5 bases and 2 bases, there was a span of 14 bases. This CDR3 is 15 amino acids long. Germline V CDR1 and CDR2: MNHNS, SASEGT. Here the CDR3 reads CASSPRGRYTDTQYF. CDR3 nucleotide sequence: TGTGCCAGCAGTCCTCGGGGGAGATACACAGATACGCAGTATTTT.

This clonotype was counted a few times. The gene calls are TRBV6-1 and TRBJ1-4; TRBD1 is a possible D gene (5 bases). V lost 6 bases to trimming and J lost 5 bases, with 19 bases between them. The CDR3 runs 16 residues. Germline-derived CDR1 and CDR2 are MNHNS and SASEGT. This CDR3 reads CASSSGQPDPNEKLFF. The DNA for the CDR3 is TGTGCCAGCAGCTCGGGGCAGCCCGACCCGAATGAAAAACTGTTTTTT.

This clonotype appeared a few times. This chain connects TRBV14 to TRBJ2-3; 8 bases fit TRBD2. The CDR3 has 15 amino acids. Per germline, CDR1 SGHDN and CDR2 FVKESK. V shed 3 bases and J 4 bases; nucleotides not matched to a gene: 6. The CDR3 loop is CASSHRSGSPDTQYF. CDR3 bases: TGTGCCAGCAGCCACCGCAGCGGGAGTCCAGATACGCAGTATTTT.

The chain carries TRBV20-1 and TRBJ1-5; TRBD1 is a possible D gene (5 bases). Trimming pared 2 bases from V and 2 bases from J, leaving 10 bases between. Germline V gene data show CDR1 as DFQATT and CDR2 as SNEGSKA (reference sequence). The CDR3 runs 14 residues. The DNA for the CDR3 is TGCAGTGCTAGAATTCAGGGCGGCAATCAGCCCCAGCATTTT. Protein: CSARIQGGNQPQHF.

This clonotype was detected a few times. This chain joins TRBV11-1 and TRBJ1-1; unclear D gene. The CDR3 has 13 amino acids. V was pared by 5 bases and J by 8 bases, with 15 bases between. Per germline, CDR1 SGHAT and CDR2 FQDESV (reference sequence). This chain's CDR3 is CASSALKRREAFF. The CDR3 nucleotides are TGTGCCAGCAGCGCGCTCAAAAGGAGGGAAGCTTTCTTT. The entire variable domain, with the rest obtained from reference TRBV11-1 and TRBJ1-1, is as follows: EAEVAQSPRYKITEKSQAVAFWCDPISGHATLYWYRQILGQGPELLVQFQDESVVDDSQLPKDRFSAERLKGVDSTLKIQPAELGDSAMYLCASSALKRREAFFGQGTRLTVV.

This clonotype appeared many times. The chain links TRBV5-1 to TRBJ1-6; the D is unclear. CDR1 SGHRS and CDR2 YFSETQ come from the germline V gene. V was cut by 0 bases and J by 9 bases, with 10 bases left in between. There are 14 residues in the CDR3. CDR3 sequence (DNA): TGCGCCAGCAGCTTGGGGGGTAACGGTTCACCCCTCCACTTT. This codes for CASSLGGNGSPLHF.

The chain couples TRBV25-1 to TRBJ1-1; D not resolved. The length of the CDR3 is 15 residues. Trimming removed 1 base at V and 4 bases at J, with 13 bases between. Germline V gene lookup returns CDR1 MGHDK and CDR2 SYGVNS. CDR3 DNA: TGTGCCAGCAGTGAATCTCGATGGGAGGCCACTGAAGCTTTCTTT. As protein: CASSESRWEATEAFF.

This clonotype was seen only a few times. The V and J genes are TRBV12-3 or TRBV12-4 and TRBJ1-1, with D tentatively TRBD1 (6 bases). V lost 6 bases, J lost 2 bases, and 19 bases lay in between. The CDR3 sequence is 16 residues long. CDR3: CASRKHGTLVNTEAFF. CDR3 coding DNA: TGTGCCAGCAGAAAACACGGGACACTTGTTAACACTGAAGCTTTCTTT.

The chain recombines TRBV11-2 with TRBJ2-7; TRBD2 might be the D (5 bases). The CDR3 contains 13 residues. The germline V and J ends were trimmed by 5 bases and 3 bases, with 11 bases remaining between them. Germline assignment: CDR1 SGHAT and CDR2 FQNNGV. For the CDR3, the DNA is TGTGCCAGCAGCCAGATCGGGGTCTACGAGCAGTACTTC. This codes for CASSQIGVYEQYF.

The genes are TRBV2 and TRBJ1-1; D gene uncertain. Germline CDR1 SNHLY, CDR2 FYNNEI. Trimming shortened V by 6 bases and J by 5 bases, and 22 bases separated the two germline ends. This CDR3 contains 16 residues. For the CDR3, the DNA is TGTGCCAGCAGCCCGTCCCGGCCCCAATCGGGGACTGAAGCTTTCTTT. It specifies CASSPSRPQSGTEAFF.

The chain employs TRBV20-1 and TRBJ2-5; no clear D. V was trimmed by 3 bases and J by 0 bases, leaving 17 bases between them. Germline values: CDR1 DFQATT, CDR2 SNEGSKA (reference sequence). The CDR3 runs to 16 residues. The CDR3 loop is CSASGFGVPYQETQYF. CDR3 coding DNA: TGCAGTGCTAGCGGTTTTGGGGTCCCGTACCAAGAGACCCAGTACTTC.

This clonotype has a count of ten or more. This chain connects TRBV12-3 or TRBV12-4 to TRBJ2-5; no definite D call. This CDR3 spans 14 amino acids. Trimming removed 6 bases from V and 5 bases from J, with 16 bases in between. In DNA form, the CDR3 reads TGTGCCAGCAGAGAAAGGGCTACGGAGGAGACCCAGTACTTC. Protein product: CASRERATEETQYF.

This clonotype has a handful of counts. The chain joins TRBV6-1 to TRBJ1-4; 12 nucleotides align to TRBD1. Germline CDR1 MNHNS, CDR2 SASEGT. The CDR3 is 17 amino acids. Unmatched junction bases numbered 12, after V lost 6 bases and J lost 7 bases. CDR3 residues: CASSSGTGGVRGEKLFF. DNA for the CDR3: TGTGCCAGCAGCTCCGGGACAGGGGGCGTTCGGGGTGAAAAACTGTTTTTT.

This clonotype was seen more than once but under ten times. The CDR3 protein is CASSLGGQEGNEQYF. CDR3 DNA: TGCGCCAGCAGCTTGGGGGGACAGGAGGGGAACGAGCAGTACTTC. V usage is TRBV5-1 and J usage is TRBJ2-7, with TRBD1 matching over 8 bases. Germline lookup yields CDR1 SGHRS and CDR2 YFSETQ. V trimming: 0 bases; J trimming: 5 bases; junction bases outside the gene matches: 7. The CDR3 sequence is 15 residues long.

This chain uses TRBV12-3 or TRBV12-4 with TRBJ2-7; 14 nucleotides align to TRBD2. The V segment lost 5 bases and the J segment 3 bases; nucleotides outside the gene matches: 6. The CDR3 has 16 amino acids. The CDR3 loop reads CASSATGTSGGYEQYF. CDR3 DNA sequence: TGTGCCAGCAGTGCGACCGGGACTAGCGGGGGCTACGAGCAGTACTTC.

This clonotype has only a few counts. The genes are TRBV25-1 and TRBJ1-1; the D is unclear. CDR1 and CDR2 (germline): MGHDK, SYGVNS. V lost 11 bases and J lost 2, with 9 bases in between. This CDR3 has 11 residues. This chain's CDR3 is CASVANTEAFF. The DNA for the CDR3 is TGTGCCTCGGTAGCAAACACTGAAGCTTTCTTT.

This clonotype was observed at least ten times. The J gene is TRBJ2-1, the V gene TRBV12-3 or TRBV12-4; 7 nucleotides line up with TRBD2. The CDR3 has 18 residues. With V trimmed by 3 bases and J by 2 bases, 13 bases remained unmatched. For the CDR3, the DNA is TGTGCCAGCAGTTTTTCCCCCTTACTAGCGCAAGCCTACAATGAGCAGTTCTTC. Amino acids: CASSFSPLLAQAYNEQFF.